The TCR beta chain described here comes from a study of blood T cell repertoires in COVID-19. Study details: Nucleic acid was either cDNA or gDNA, and it came from T cells, B-cell-depleted T cells, or PBMCs.

Membership in each cohort depended on participant-reported clinical history. This table comes from immunoSEQ multiplex PCR, and its TCRdb copy is limited to in-frame clones, with some not included. The data show about 480,000 clones, over 75% seen once. This CDR3 spans 13 amino acids. Looked up from germline, CDR1 is LNHDA and CDR2 is SQIVND (reference sequence). Trimming pared 6 bases from V and 6 bases from J, leaving 12 bases between. Sequenced sample: PBMCs or T cells enriched from blood (not recorded which). This receptor was identified in a woman in her thirties or forties who had recovered from COVID-19. The rearrangement joins TRBV19 to TRBJ2-1; D possibly corresponds to TRBD2 (5 bases). Here the CDR3 DNA reads TGTGCCAGTAGCTCTTCTCGGGGCAATGAGCAGTTCTTC. Encoded protein: CASSSSRGNEQFF.